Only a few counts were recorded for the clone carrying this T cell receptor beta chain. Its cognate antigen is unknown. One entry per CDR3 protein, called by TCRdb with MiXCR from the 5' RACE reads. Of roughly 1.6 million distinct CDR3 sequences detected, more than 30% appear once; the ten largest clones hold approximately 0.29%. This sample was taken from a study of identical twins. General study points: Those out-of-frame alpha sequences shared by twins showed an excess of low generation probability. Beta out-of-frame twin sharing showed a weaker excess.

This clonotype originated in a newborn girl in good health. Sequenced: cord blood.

The CDR3 loop is CASSLRGSREKLFF. In DNA form, the CDR3 reads TGTGCCAGCAGTTTACGGGGCTCTCGTGAAAAACTGTTTTTT. This sequence joins TRBV28 and TRBJ1-4; maybe TRBD1 (5 bases). Trimming shortened V by 2 bases and J by 7 bases, and 11 bases separated the two germline ends. The germline gives CDR1 MDHEN, CDR2 SYDVKM. This CDR3 comprises 14 residues.